This T cell receptor (beta chain) was observed in a study of T cell responses to AZD1222 COVID-19 vaccine. Study observations and caveats: Most donors were white British, females outnumbered males, and clonal diversity was possibly underestimated. Spike was spanned by vaccine-associated CD4 TCRs, with dominance at 160-218 and 743-854.

In its sample, this clone was seen a few times. Its antigen remains unidentified. V was trimmed by 8 bases and J by 1 base, leaving 6 bases between them. Germline lookup yields CDR1 LNHDA and CDR2 SQIVND (reference sequence). The CDR3 consists of 12 residues. Sequencing was performed with immunoSEQ multiplex PCR; in TCRdb, only in-frame clones are kept and a portion is missing. The sample records about 63,000 clones, about four fifths being singletons. The sequencing here drew on peripheral blood, taken 28 days after the second AZD1222 dose. The receptor's source is an adult who received the AZD1222 COVID-19 vaccine. The rearrangement links TRBV19 to TRBJ1-5; D is undetermined. The CDR3: CASGWSNQPQHF. The CDR3 region has the DNA TGTGCCAGTGGTTGGAGCAATCAGCCCCAGCATTTT.